This entry lists 21 T cell receptor beta chains sequenced from one sample in a study of shared clonotypes between healthy human individuals. Repertoires were generated with immunoSEQ multiplex PCR, while TCRdb's copy carries only in-frame clones and drops some. The sample holds roughly 200,000 clones, roughly 70% seen once. Sequencing was performed on memory CD4+ T cells sorted from blood. Indicated subset: CD45RA-negative fraction. The receptors were sampled from a man younger than 45 in good health.

The rearrangement uses TRBV5-1 and TRBJ2-3; 9 bases map to TRBD2. Looked up from germline, CDR1 is SGHRS and CDR2 is YFSETQ. The CDR3 extends over 16 amino acids. V was clipped by 4 bases and J by 8 bases; unmatched bases: 14. DNA for the CDR3: TGCGCCAGCAGCGAGCAGCCTAGCGGGGCCCCCGGTACGCAGTATTTT. This translates into CASSEQPSGAPGTQYF.

This clone was seen a single time. V is TRBV5-1 and J is TRBJ1-1; weak D call: TRBD1 (5 bases). Trimming stripped 4 bases from V and 4 bases from J, with 11 bases between. The CDR3 sequence is 13 residues long. Per germline, CDR1 SGHRS and CDR2 YFSETQ. The CDR3 loop reads CASSPPGTTEAFF. CDR3 in DNA: TGCGCCAGCAGCCCCCCGGGGACCACTGAAGCTTTCTTT.

The V and J genes are TRBV13 and TRBJ1-3; a weak D match, TRBD1 (5 bases). There are 15 residues in the CDR3. V lost 5 bases to trimming and J lost 1 base, with 12 bases between them. Germline CDR1 is PRHDT and CDR2 is FYEKMQ (reference sequence). The CDR3: CASSITEGSGNTIYF. CDR3 coding DNA: TGTGCCAGCAGCATTACAGAGGGGTCTGGAAACACCATATATTTT.

This clone was recorded only once. The rearrangement uses TRBV7-9 and TRBJ1-1, with a tentative D call TRBD1 (5 bases). Germline CDR1 is SEHNR and CDR2 is FQNEAQ (reference sequence). The CDR3 is 15 residues long. V was trimmed by 5 bases and J by 4 bases, leaving 17 bases between them. Here the CDR3 reads CASSRRGGEGTEAFF. In nucleotides, the CDR3 is TGTGCCAGCAGCCGCCGGGGGGGAGAGGGCACTGAAGCTTTCTTT.

The J gene is TRBJ2-3, the V gene TRBV15; D ambiguous. Germline V gene data show CDR1 as LNHNV and CDR2 as YYDKDF (reference sequence). The CDR3 runs 13 residues. V was shortened by 1 base and J by 4 bases, with 6 bases between the two germline ends. This CDR3 reads CATSRAPPDTQYF. The CDR3 coding sequence is TGTGCCACCAGCAGAGCTCCCCCAGATACGCAGTATTTT.

This clone was counted many times. The chain is built from TRBV7-2 and TRBJ2-1, with 11 bases matching TRBD2. Germline lookup yields CDR1 SGHTA and CDR2 FQGNSA. The V and J ends lost 1 base and 3 bases, in that order; junction bases with no gene match: 5. The CDR3 is 17 residues long. The DNA for the CDR3 is TGTGCCAGCAGCTTAGGCCCTACTAGCGGGAGCTACAATGAGCAGTTCTTC. It is translated as CASSLGPTSGSYNEQFF.

The chain links TRBV14 to TRBJ1-2, with D uncertain. The CDR3 is 13 residues long. Trimming took off 4 bases at V and 8 bases at J, with 14 bases between the two ends. Germline assignment: CDR1 SGHDN and CDR2 FVKESK. The CDR3 DNA follows: TGTGCCAGCAGCCCCCAGACCGGTTCCGGCTACACCTTC. It codes for CASSPQTGSGYTF.

With respect to this clone: The same CDR3 arises from other DNA sequences in this sample as well. The chain combines TRBV28 with TRBJ1-1, with a tentative D call TRBD1 (5 bases). This CDR3 spans 13 amino acids. V lost 5 bases, J lost 5 bases, and 12 bases lay in between. Germline values: CDR1 MDHEN, CDR2 SYDVKM. The CDR3 region is CASSPGKGTEAFF. CDR3 sequence (DNA): TGTGCCAGCAGTCCAGGGAAGGGGACTGAAGCTTTCTTT.

J is TRBJ1-5 and V is TRBV28; D may be TRBD1 (6 bases). The CDR3 is 15 residues long. In germline, CDR1 is MDHEN, CDR2 SYDVKM. The V end was cut by 10 bases, the J end by 0 bases, with 16 bases between. The CDR3 DNA follows: TGTGCCACCATCGGGTTGACAGGTAGCAATCAGCCCCAGCATTTT. Residues: CATIGLTGSNQPQHF.

The gene calls are TRBV10-3 and TRBJ1-5; D perhaps matches TRBD1 (6 bases). V was trimmed by 3 bases and J by 4 bases, leaving 16 bases between them. The V gene's germline CDR1 is ENHRY and CDR2 SYGVKD. The length of the CDR3 is 16 residues. CDR3 sequence: CAISDGGGFGNQPQHF. The CDR3 DNA reads as TGTGCCATCAGTGATGGGGGGGGCTTCGGGAATCAGCCCCAGCATTTT.

The chain is built from TRBV19 and TRBJ2-7; D unresolved. The CDR3 contains 12 residues. Germline CDR1 LNHDA, CDR2 SQIVND (reference sequence). V shed 2 bases and J shed 3 bases, with 5 bases lying between them. The CDR3 loop is CASSIWGYEQYF. CDR3 nucleotide sequence: TGTGCCAGTAGTATATGGGGCTACGAGCAGTACTTC. The variable domain in full, completed from reference TRBV19 and TRBJ2-7, reads DGGITQSPKYLFRKEGQNVTLSCEQNLNHDAMYWYRQDPGQGLRLIYYSQIVNDFQKGDIAEGYSVSREKKESFPLTVTSAQKNPTAFYLCASSIWGYEQYFGPGTRLTVT.

The chain is built from TRBV29-1 and TRBJ2-5; the D call may be TRBD1 or TRBD2 (5 bases each). Germline loops: CDR1 SQVTM, CDR2 ANQGSEA. The CDR3 runs to 14 residues. V lost 2 bases to trimming and J lost 5 bases, with 15 bases between them. This chain's CDR3 is CSVERGAHGETQYF. CDR3 nucleotides: TGCAGCGTTGAACGGGGCGCTCATGGGGAGACCCAGTACTTC.

The rearrangement uses TRBV7-2 and TRBJ2-7; D is unresolved. The CDR3 length is 13 residues. Germline V gives CDR1 SGHTA, CDR2 FQGNSA. V lost 1 base and J lost 2, with 6 bases in between. This CDR3 reads CASSLDTPYEQYF. CDR3 DNA sequence: TGTGCCAGCAGCTTAGACACTCCCTACGAGCAGTACTTC.

Details on this clone: Other DNA sequences in the same sample also yield this CDR3. This CDR3 is CASSLEGTRNEQFF. CDR3 sequence (DNA): TGTGCCAGCAGCTTAGAGGGCACTAGGAATGAGCAGTTCTTC. V and J are TRBV11-3 and TRBJ2-1, with D perhaps TRBD2 (5 bases). V was clipped by 0 bases and J by 7 bases, with 10 bases between them. The CDR3 is 14 amino acids. CDR1 is SGHNT, CDR2 YENEEA, per germline.

The V and J genes are TRBV7-9 and TRBJ2-7, with TRBD2 as a possible D gene (6 bases). The V end was cut by 5 bases, the J end by 3 bases, with 17 bases between. Germline lookup yields CDR1 SEHNR and CDR2 FQNEAQ (reference sequence). The CDR3 has 15 residues. The CDR3 nucleotides are TGTGCCAGCAGCCGCCCCTACTCGCGGGGCTACGAGCAGTACTTC. Protein product: CASSRPYSRGYEQYF. The whole variable domain, remainder taken from reference TRBV7-9 and TRBJ2-7, is DTGVSQNPRHKITKRGQNVTFRCDPISEHNRLYWYRQTLGQGPEFLTYFQNEAQLEKSRLLSDRFSAERPKGSFSTLEIQRTEQGDSAMYLCASSRPYSRGYEQYFGPGTRLTVT.

This chain links TRBV19 with TRBJ2-1; D may be TRBD1 (5 bases). The CDR3 loop spans 15 amino acids. The V end lost 3 bases, the J end lost 0 bases, and 9 bases lay between the germline ends. Germline assignment: CDR1 LNHDA and CDR2 SQIVND (reference sequence). The CDR3 is CASSMQGGSYNEQFF. The CDR3 nucleotides read TGTGCCAGTAGTATGCAGGGTGGCTCCTACAATGAGCAGTTCTTC.

This clone was recorded only once. This chain links TRBV19 with TRBJ2-5; D is ambiguous. The CDR3 sequence is 11 residues long. V dropped 5 bases and J dropped 7 bases, with 8 bases sitting between them. Germline CDR1 and CDR2: LNHDA and SQIVND (reference sequence). For the CDR3, the DNA is TGTGCCAGTAGTGGCCGCAGGACCCAGTACTTC. Residues: CASSGRRTQYF.

The chain uses TRBV18 and TRBJ1-1; 7 bases agree with TRBD1. V gave up 1 base and J gave up 5 bases; unmatched junction bases: 7. Looked up from germline, CDR1 is KGHSH and CDR2 is LQKENI. This CDR3 is built from 15 residues. CDR3 sequence: CASSPRAGGETEAFF. The CDR3 nucleotides are TGTGCCAGCTCACCACGCGCAGGGGGTGAAACTGAAGCTTTCTTT.

The count of this clone is one. The rearrangement uses TRBV27 and TRBJ2-3; TRBD2 agrees at 9 bases. Germline CDR1 and CDR2: MNHEY and SMNVEV (reference sequence). This CDR3 contains 17 residues. V lost 3 bases and J lost 0; bases outside the gene matches: 7. CDR3 in amino acids: CASSLYLTSGSTDTQYF. Here the CDR3 DNA reads TGTGCCAGCAGTTTGTACTTAACTAGCGGGAGCACAGATACGCAGTATTTT.

The chain employs TRBV30 and TRBJ2-7; TRBD1 matches at 9 bases. Germline lookup yields CDR1 GTSNPN and CDR2 SVGIG (reference sequence). J gave up 4 bases and V 5 bases, and 9 bases lay outside the gene matches. This CDR3 has 14 residues. The CDR3, as DNA: TGTGCCTGGGGTACTACAGGGGGCGCGTACGAGCAGTACTTC. This sequence encodes CAWGTTGGAYEQYF.

The chain recombines TRBV10-3 with TRBJ2-3, with 7 nucleotides matching TRBD2. Germline lookup yields CDR1 ENHRY and CDR2 SYGVKD. CDR3 size: 16 residues. Trimming removed 0 bases from V and 7 bases from J; junction bases left unmatched: 10. The CDR3 protein is CAISESSGLHSYTQYF. Here the CDR3 DNA reads TGTGCCATCAGTGAGTCCTCGGGACTACACAGTTATACGCAGTATTTT.